This T cell receptor beta chain appears in the sequencing data of a study of graft-versus-host responses after intestinal transplantation. About the research overall: Uniformly, recipients were administered anti-thymocyte globulin induction with subsequent tacrolimus and steroids for two to three years. Study-wide findings and caveats: GvH clones detected in recipient marrow included some appearing first in ileum or blood. High graft-versus-host to host-versus-graft clonal ratios were seen in allografts of patients with graft-donor T cell macrochimerism.

CDR1 is SGHAT and CDR2 is FQNNGV in the germline V gene. Trimming removed 8 bases from V and 5 bases from J, with 12 bases in between. CDR3 length: 12 amino acids. The data were produced by immunoSEQ multiplex PCR, yet TCRdb's version contains in-frame clones alone and is incomplete. Of about 100,000 clones in the sample, roughly 90% were seen once. Points on this clone: Its antigen is currently unknown.

This sample comprised unstimulated CD4+ T cells sorted from spleen or lymph node cells, obtained before transplant. V gene TRBV11-2 combines with J gene TRBJ1-1; D remains unclear. The source is a human donor who was the organ donor for an intestinal transplant. CDR3 DNA sequence: TGTGCCAGCGCTATAGGGATGACTGAAGCTTTCTTT. Translation gives CASAIGMTEAFF.